The 20 T cell receptor beta chains reported below all come from one sample, sequenced in a study of T cell responses to AZD1222 COVID-19 vaccine. Libraries were prepared by immunoSEQ multiplex PCR; TCRdb keeps only in-frame clonotypes and omits some of them. In the table there are 130,000 or so clones, over 90% of which are singletons. Sequences were derived from peripheral blood, sampled on day 0 of AZD1222 vaccination. These receptor sequences come from an adult in good health.

Only one count was recorded for this clone. The genes are TRBV7-6 and TRBJ1-1, with 8 bases matching TRBD1. The trim removed 5 bases at V and 0 bases at J, leaving 5 bases unmatched. The CDR3 runs 15 residues. Germline CDR1 is SGHVS and CDR2 is FNYEAQ. CDR3 protein: CASSPSTGVNTEAFF. CDR3 DNA: TGTGCCAGCAGCCCGTCGACAGGGGTGAACACTGAAGCTTTCTTT. Filled out from reference TRBV7-6 and TRBJ1-1, the complete variable domain reads GAGVSQSPRYKVTKRGQDVALRCDPISGHVSLYWYRQALGQGPEFLTYFNYEAQQDKSGLPNDRFSAERPEGSISTLTIQRTEQRDSAMYRCASSPSTGVNTEAFFGQGTRLTVV.

The J gene is TRBJ1-2, the V gene TRBV30; D perhaps matches TRBD1 (5 bases). Trimming took 0 bases from V and 5 from J, leaving 13 bases between them. This CDR3 has 14 residues. CDR1 and CDR2 from the germline V gene are GTSNPN and SVGIG (reference sequence). CDR3 sequence reads: CAWSVGQGTYGYTF. CDR3 nucleotide sequence: TGTGCCTGGAGTGTAGGGCAGGGCACTTATGGCTACACCTTC.

The chain employs TRBV10-3 and TRBJ2-3; D remains unclear. The CDR3 consists of 17 residues. Trimming stripped 1 base from V and 0 bases from J, with 14 bases between. CDR1 is ENHRY, CDR2 SYGVKD, per germline. This CDR3 reads CAISEFPPSTSTDTQYF. In DNA form, the CDR3 reads TGTGCCATCAGTGAGTTTCCACCATCAACTAGCACAGATACGCAGTATTTT.

The chain links TRBV5-4 to TRBJ1-1; TRBD1 might be the D (5 bases). Germline V CDR1 and CDR2: SGHNT, YYREEE (reference sequence). This CDR3 comprises 15 residues. Trimming pared 4 bases from V and 3 bases from J, leaving 16 bases between. The CDR3 bases are TGTGCCAGCAGCCCCCCCGGGGGTGGGTACACTGAAGCTTTCTTT. Translating gives CASSPPGGGYTEAFF.

The CDR3 DNA is TGTGCCAGCTCACTATATCGGCAGGGGGTCTCCTACGAGCAGTACTTC. It translates to CASSLYRQGVSYEQYF. The chain uses TRBV18 and TRBJ2-7, with 7 bases aligning to TRBD1. V shed 4 bases, J shed 0 bases, and the junction held 9 bases outside the gene matches. Per germline, CDR1 KGHSH and CDR2 LQKENI. CDR3 length: 16 residues.

The table lists this clone with a count of one. The rearrangement uses TRBV27 and TRBJ2-7; 8 bases are shared with TRBD2. V shed 6 bases, J shed 4 bases, and the junction held 17 bases outside the gene matches. This CDR3 has 17 residues. Germline CDR1 reads MNHEY; CDR2 reads SMNVEV (reference sequence). The CDR3 DNA sequence: TGTGCCAGCAGACCTCCCCGGGGGGGCCCGAGGATATACGAGCAGTACTTC. This codes for CASRPPRGGPRIYEQYF.

The genes are TRBV7-9 and TRBJ1-2, with D uncertain. V lost 5 bases and J 4 bases, leaving 8 bases between the germline ends. The CDR3 runs 12 residues. Germline V gene sequence: CDR1 SEHNR, CDR2 FQNEAQ (reference sequence). The CDR3, as DNA: TGTGCCAGCAGCCCCTGGGGCTATGGCTACACCTTC. Protein: CASSPWGYGYTF.

V is TRBV11-2 and J is TRBJ2-4; D might be TRBD1 or TRBD2, each matching 6 bases. Trimming left V 3 bases short and J 0 bases short, with 15 bases between. CDR3 size: 17 residues. Germline-derived CDR1 and CDR2 are SGHAT and FQNNGV. The CDR3 sequence: CASSLPFGGRAKNIQYF. CDR3 sequence (DNA): TGTGCCAGCAGCTTGCCCTTCGGGGGCCGAGCCAAAAACATTCAGTACTTC.

In this sample, this clone turned up once. The J gene is TRBJ2-1, the V gene TRBV28; D perhaps matches TRBD2 (6 bases). This CDR3 is built from 14 residues. Germline V lookup: CDR1 MDHEN, CDR2 SYDVKM. With 7 bases removed from V and 8 bases from J, the gap between germline ends came to 18 bases. CDR3 protein: CASTTHWGDDEQFF. CDR3 nucleotides: TGTGCCAGCACCACCCATTGGGGGGACGATGAGCAGTTCTTC.

The CDR3 spells CASSAHRGQGGKKPEAFF. DNA of the CDR3: TGTGCCAGCAGTGCCCATCGGGGCCAGGGGGGGAAAAAACCTGAAGCTTTCTTT. J is TRBJ1-1 and V is TRBV6-1, with TRBD1 matching over 7 bases. V lost 4 bases to trimming and J lost 6 bases; unmatched junction nucleotides: 20. Germline V gene data show CDR1 as MNHNS and CDR2 as SASEGT. The CDR3 contains 18 residues.

The J gene is TRBJ2-5, the V gene TRBV11-3; D gene unclear. Trimming pared 1 base from V and 5 bases from J, leaving 5 bases between. Germline V lookup: CDR1 SGHNT, CDR2 YENEEA. There are 12 residues in the CDR3. CDR3 coding DNA: TGTGCCAGCAGCTTAGGGTTGGAGACCCAGTACTTC. Translation: CASSLGLETQYF.

This clone appeared once. This chain uses TRBV5-8 with TRBJ1-1, with a tentative D call TRBD1 (6 bases). V was pared by 2 bases and J by 1 base, with 9 bases between. CDR1 is SGHTS, CDR2 YDEGEE, per germline. This CDR3 has 14 amino acids. CDR3 DNA sequence: TGTGCCAGCAGCTTAGAGGGGGGGAACACTGAAGCTTTCTTT. This codes for CASSLEGGNTEAFF.

This chain connects TRBV10-3 to TRBJ2-1; weak D call: TRBD2 (5 bases). CDR3 length: 14 amino acids. CDR1 is ENHRY, CDR2 SYGVKD, per germline. Trimming shortened V by 4 bases and J by 5 bases, and 12 bases separated the two germline ends. The CDR3 loop is CAISASDGDNEQFF. The CDR3 nucleotides read TGTGCCATCAGTGCATCCGACGGGGACAATGAGCAGTTCTTC.

V is TRBV5-4 and J is TRBJ2-5, with D tentatively TRBD1 or TRBD2 (5 bases each). This CDR3 contains 14 residues. Germline values: CDR1 SGHNT, CDR2 YYREEE (reference sequence). Between the trimmed V and J ends, which lost 4 bases and 2 bases, there was a span of 12 bases. The CDR3 sequence: CASSTSGTQETQYF. Here the CDR3 DNA reads TGTGCCAGCAGCACCTCCGGGACGCAAGAGACCCAGTACTTC.

The chain combines TRBV27 with TRBJ1-2; 8 nucleotides agree with TRBD1. The germline CDR1 and CDR2 sequences are MNHEY and SMNVEV (reference sequence). The CDR3 has 14 residues. V lost 4 bases to trimming and J lost 5 bases; unmatched junction nucleotides: 6. CDR3 nucleotide sequence: TGTGCCAGCAGTTACAGGGGGATGGGGTATGGCTACACCTTC. Translated, it gives CASSYRGMGYGYTF.

This clone appeared a single time. The V call is TRBV30, the J call TRBJ2-7; D may be TRBD2 (5 bases). Trimming stripped 0 bases from V and 4 bases from J, with 28 bases between. Germline CDR1 GTSNPN, CDR2 SVGIG (reference sequence). This CDR3 region has 19 residues. The CDR3 bases are TGTGCCTGGAGTGTAGTGAGGGCTACACACCGCAGTCCTCCTTACGAGCAGTACTTC. It specifies CAWSVVRATHRSPPYEQYF.

This chain uses TRBV28 with TRBJ2-2; the D call may be TRBD1 or TRBD2 (6 bases each). The germline CDR1 and CDR2 sequences are MDHEN and SYDVKM. The germline V and J ends were trimmed by 1 base and 4 bases, with 7 bases remaining between them. The CDR3 totals 14 residues. CDR3 protein: CASSLSGATGELFF. In DNA, the CDR3 is TGTGCCAGCAGTTTATCGGGGGCCACCGGGGAGCTGTTTTTT.

As DNA, the CDR3 is TGTGCCAGCAGCTTGGCGGGGGGGAAGGTTAATGAGCAGTTCTTC. This codes for CASSLAGGKVNEQFF. The V and J genes are TRBV11-2 and TRBJ2-1; 9 bases line up with TRBD2. The CDR3 loop spans 15 amino acids. Germline V gene lookup returns CDR1 SGHAT and CDR2 FQNNGV. J gave up 7 bases and V 3 bases, and 7 bases lay outside the gene matches.

The chain is built from TRBV6-6 and TRBJ2-7; 9 bases match TRBD1. V was clipped by 6 bases and J by 5 bases; unmatched bases: 11. The CDR3 covers 15 residues. The germline V gene encodes CDR1 MNHNY and CDR2 SVGAGI (reference sequence). CDR3 protein: CASRPTGGNIHEQYF. The CDR3 DNA reads as TGTGCCAGCAGACCCACAGGGGGCAATATCCACGAGCAGTACTTC.

The table lists this clone with a count of one. V gene TRBV4-3 combines with J gene TRBJ2-2; perhaps D is TRBD1 or TRBD2 (6 bases each). The germline CDR1 and CDR2 sequences are LGHNA and YSLEER. V gave up 1 base and J gave up 6 bases, with 12 bases separating them. The CDR3 has 15 residues. This chain's CDR3 is CASSQVWGAPGELFF. For the CDR3, the DNA is TGCGCCAGCAGCCAAGTCTGGGGGGCGCCCGGGGAGCTGTTTTTT.